Listed here are 28 T cell receptor beta chains from one sample, sequenced in a study of T-cell reconstitution after alpha-beta-depleted transplantation in children. The library targeted TCRbeta and was prepared with unique molecular identifiers. MiXCR was run by TCRdb on the PCR reads, yielding one entry per CDR3 protein. Of about 70,000 distinct CDR3 sequences in the sample, about 11% were seen once. Source: PBMCs, taken before TCRalphabeta/CD19-depleted stem cell transplant. The receptor source for this set is a boy younger than 18 with acute myeloid leukemia, due to receive a stem cell transplant.

This clonotype was recorded many times. The chain is built from TRBV29-1 and TRBJ1-5, with TRBD1 as a possible D gene (5 bases). CDR3 length: 13 amino acids. The V end was cut by 4 bases, the J end by 3 bases, with 10 bases between. Germline CDR1 is SQVTM and CDR2 is ANQGSEA. The CDR3 DNA follows: TGCAGCGTTGCCCAGACAGACAATCAGCCCCAGCATTTT. Amino acid sequence: CSVAQTDNQPQHF.

This clonotype has a count of ten or more. This chain connects TRBV20-1 to TRBJ2-2; D might be TRBD1 (5 bases). The CDR3 consists of 13 residues. Germline V gene lookup returns CDR1 DFQATT and CDR2 SNEGSKA (reference sequence). The V end was cut by 3 bases, the J end by 1 base, with 6 bases between. Here the CDR3 reads CSARQGNTGELFF. The CDR3 bases are TGCAGTGCTAGGCAGGGGAACACCGGGGAGCTGTTTTTT.

The table lists this clonotype with many counts. The chain has TRBV12-3 or TRBV12-4 and TRBJ2-2; maybe TRBD2 (6 bases). The CDR3 is 12 amino acids. Trimming shortened V by 6 bases and J by 8 bases, and 10 bases separated the two germline ends. CDR3 DNA: TGTGCCAGCAGCCTTCGGGGGGGGGAGCTGTTTTTT. Its protein is CASSLRGGELFF.

This clonotype was seen repeatedly, ten times or more. The chain carries TRBV6-1 and TRBJ1-2, with D tentatively TRBD1 (5 bases). Trimming removed 6 bases at V and 2 bases at J, with 10 bases between. The CDR3 runs 13 residues. From germline, CDR1 is MNHNS and CDR2 SASEGT. CDR3 sequence reads: CASSRRDNYGYTF. The DNA for the CDR3 is TGTGCCAGCAGCCGACGGGACAACTATGGCTACACCTTC.

This clonotype occurred many times. The rearrangement uses TRBV4-2 and TRBJ2-2; 7 positions match TRBD2. Germline CDR1 and CDR2: LGHNA and YNFKEQ. The CDR3 totals 17 residues. Trimming cost V 0 bases and J 8 bases; bases outside gene matches: 12. CDR3 in amino acids: CASSQELMGGAKGELFF. In DNA, the CDR3 is TGTGCCAGCAGCCAAGAGTTGATGGGAGGGGCGAAGGGGGAGCTGTTTTTT.

The rearrangement uses TRBV13 and TRBJ2-4; a weak D match, TRBD1 (6 bases). With 5 bases removed from V and 0 bases from J, the gap between germline ends came to 11 bases. The CDR3 has 15 residues. The germline V gene has CDR1 PRHDT and CDR2 FYEKMQ (reference sequence). CDR3 sequence: CASSPAGVAKNIQYF. CDR3 DNA: TGTGCCAGCAGCCCCGCAGGGGTAGCCAAAAACATTCAGTACTTC.

This clonotype was seen ten or more times. This sequence joins TRBV9 and TRBJ1-3; D is uncertain. This CDR3 has 17 residues. Germline CDR1 SGDLS, CDR2 YYNGEE. Trimming left V 4 bases short and J 0 bases short, with 17 bases between. CDR3 in DNA: TGTGCCAGCAGCTTCGGACCCGGGTTCTTCTCTGGAAACACCATATATTTT. This sequence encodes CASSFGPGFFSGNTIYF.

This clonotype was recorded at least ten times. The chain uses TRBV5-1 and TRBJ1-1, with D unclear. V was clipped by 0 bases and J by 0 bases, with 6 bases between them. The germline gives CDR1 SGHRS, CDR2 YFSETQ. The CDR3 sequence is 14 residues long. The chain's CDR3 is CASSLALLNTEAFF. The CDR3 DNA follows: TGCGCCAGCAGCTTGGCCCTCCTGAACACTGAAGCTTTCTTT.

This clonotype was recorded many times. The genes are TRBV20-1 and TRBJ2-5, with D possibly matching TRBD2 (6 bases). The CDR3 loop spans 13 amino acids. The V end lost 2 bases, the J end lost 5 bases, and 12 bases lay between the germline ends. Germline lookup yields CDR1 DFQATT and CDR2 SNEGSKA (reference sequence). The CDR3 is CSARLAGPETQYF. DNA of the CDR3: TGCAGTGCTAGACTGGCGGGACCGGAGACCCAGTACTTC.

This clonotype was recorded at least ten times. V and J are TRBV9 and TRBJ2-1, with unresolved D. Trimming shortened V by 0 bases and J by 4 bases, and 8 bases separated the two germline ends. The CDR3 covers 14 residues. Germline loops: CDR1 SGDLS, CDR2 YYNGEE. CDR3 coding DNA: TGTGCCAGCAGCGTAGAGTCATCTTACAATGAGCAGTTCTTC. This gives the protein CASSVESSYNEQFF.

This clonotype was detected ten times or more. The gene calls are TRBV12-3 or TRBV12-4 and TRBJ1-3; no definite D call. V was cut by 9 bases and J by 0 bases, with 15 bases left in between. This CDR3 spans 15 amino acids. CDR3 DNA sequence: TGTGCCAGTGGGAGGGCCGACTACTCTGGAAACACCATATATTTT. It is translated as CASGRADYSGNTIYF.

This clonotype was seen repeatedly, ten times or more. This chain's CDR3 is CASSRGGGAVYEQYF. CDR3 in DNA: TGCGCCAGCAGCCGAGGCGGGGGCGCGGTCTACGAGCAGTACTTC. This chain joins TRBV4-3 and TRBJ2-7, with D tentatively TRBD2 (7 bases). The CDR3 has 15 residues. The germline V gene encodes CDR1 LGHNA and CDR2 YSLEER. Trimming stripped 4 bases from V and 3 bases from J, with 16 bases between.

This clonotype was seen repeatedly, ten times or more. This sequence joins TRBV20-1 and TRBJ2-7; TRBD2 matches at 7 bases. This CDR3 contains 14 residues. CDR1 is DFQATT, CDR2 SNEGSKA, per germline (reference sequence). J gave up 5 bases and V 4 bases, and 11 bases lay outside the gene matches. The chain's CDR3 is CSANDLRGVNEQYV. As DNA, the CDR3 is TGCAGTGCTAATGACTTACGGGGGGTGAACGAGCAGTACGTC.

The sample holds many counts of this clonotype. J is TRBJ1-3 and V is TRBV6-5; D call uncertain. Per germline, CDR1 MNHEY and CDR2 SVGAGI. The CDR3 spans 16 residues. V dropped 0 bases and J dropped 1 base, with 10 bases sitting between them. In DNA form, the CDR3 reads TGTGCCAGCAGTTACTCGAGGCGGGGATCTGGAAACACCATATATTTT. Translation: CASSYSRRGSGNTIYF.

CDR3: CASSATGTGREAFF. The DNA for the CDR3 is TGTGCCAGCAGTGCGACCGGGACAGGACGTGAAGCTTTCTTT. This rearrangement joins TRBV12-3 or TRBV12-4 to TRBJ1-1; 8 nucleotides agree with TRBD1. The CDR3 has 14 residues. V dropped 5 bases and J dropped 7; count of bases not matched to a gene: 9.

This clonotype was detected once. The chain uses TRBV3-1 and TRBJ1-4; D unresolved. Germline V CDR1 and CDR2: LGHDT, YNNKEL (reference sequence). V gave up 10 bases and J gave up 5 bases, with 20 bases separating them. This CDR3 spans 15 amino acids. This chain's CDR3 is CATCQYSMVNEKLFF. The CDR3 coding sequence is TGTGCCACCTGCCAATATAGCATGGTGAATGAAAAACTGTTTTTT. Filled out from reference TRBV3-1 and TRBJ1-4, the complete variable domain reads DTAVSQTPKYLVTQMGNDKSIKCEQNLGHDTMYWYKQDSKKFLKIMFSYNNKELIINETVPNRFSPKSPDKAHLNLHINSLELGDSAVYFCATCQYSMVNEKLFFGSGTQLSVL.

This clonotype was seen many times. J is TRBJ2-7 and V is TRBV20-1, with 8 bases lining up with TRBD2. The CDR3 consists of 13 residues. Trimming removed 6 bases from V and 1 base from J; junction bases left unmatched: 5. Germline V gene sequence: CDR1 DFQATT, CDR2 SNEGSKA (reference sequence). The CDR3 loop reads CSANSGTSYEQYF. CDR3 in DNA: TGCAGTGCCAATAGCGGGACGTCCTACGAGCAGTACTTC.

This clonotype was seen repeatedly, ten times or more. J is TRBJ2-1 and V is TRBV6-6; D remains unclear. V was trimmed by 6 bases and J by 14 bases, leaving 14 bases between them. Looked up from germline, CDR1 is MNHNY and CDR2 is SVGAGI (reference sequence). The CDR3 spans 11 residues. The CDR3 loop reads CASSPHDLEFF. In DNA, the CDR3 is TGTGCCAGCAGCCCCCACGACTTGGAGTTCTTC.

The table lists this clonotype with many counts. The genes are TRBV5-5 and TRBJ1-2; D remains ambiguous. The germline V gene encodes CDR1 SGHKS and CDR2 YYEKEE (reference sequence). With 2 bases removed from V and 1 base from J, the gap between germline ends came to 9 bases. The CDR3 contains 14 residues. CDR3 protein: CASSFTGFNYGYTF. CDR3 DNA sequence: TGTGCCAGCAGCTTCACGGGATTTAACTATGGCTACACCTTC.

This clonotype was observed at least ten times. CDR3: CSARKEGQNTEAFF. DNA for the CDR3: TGCAGTGCTAGAAAAGAGGGACAGAACACTGAAGCTTTCTTT. This chain joins TRBV20-1 and TRBJ1-1; D might be TRBD1 (6 bases). This CDR3 has 14 residues. V lost 2 bases to trimming and J lost 1 base, with 11 bases between them. CDR1 and CDR2 (germline): DFQATT, SNEGSKA (reference sequence).

This clonotype was counted many times. The chain carries TRBV15 and TRBJ2-1; no definite D call. Per the germline V gene, CDR1 is LNHNV and CDR2 is YYDKDF (reference sequence). The CDR3 has 15 residues. V was clipped by 3 bases and J by 7 bases, with 16 bases between them. This CDR3 reads CATSRDGRPENEQFF. The CDR3 coding sequence is TGTGCCACCAGCAGGGACGGACGACCAGAAAATGAGCAGTTCTTC.

This chain uses TRBV6-5 with TRBJ1-6; the D is unclear. Germline-derived CDR1 and CDR2 are MNHEY and SVGAGI. CDR3 length equals 17 residues. Trimming took 0 bases from V and 5 from J, leaving 14 bases between them. CDR3 coding DNA: TGTGCCAGCAGTTACTCGATTCAGGACGAGAATAATTCACCCCTCCACTTT. This gives the protein CASSYSIQDENNSPLHF.

The sample holds a few counts of this clonotype. The chain has TRBV7-9 and TRBJ1-2, with 11 bases that match TRBD1. CDR1 and CDR2 (germline): SEHNR, FQNEAQ (reference sequence). This CDR3 is 14 amino acids long. J was trimmed by 2 bases and V by 4 bases; bases with no gene match: 0. The CDR3 DNA sequence: TGTGCCAGCAGCTGGACAGGGGGCAACTATGGCTACACCTTC. Protein product: CASSWTGGNYGYTF. The variable domain in full, with the rest retrieved from reference TRBV7-9 and TRBJ1-2, is DTGVSQNPRHKITKRGQNVTFRCDPISEHNRLYWYRQTLGQGPEFLTYFQNEAQLEKSRLLSDRFSAERPKGSFSTLEIQRTEQGDSAMYLCASSWTGGNYGYTFGSGTRLTVV.

This clonotype was seen at least ten times. This chain links TRBV3-1 with TRBJ2-6; 11 nucleotides match TRBD2. This CDR3 has 15 residues. V was pared by 4 bases and J by 8 bases, with 4 bases of the junction left unmatched. Germline CDR1 LGHDT, CDR2 YNNKEL (reference sequence). The CDR3 DNA sequence: TGTGCCAGCAGCCGTAGCGGGGGGGCCCCCAACGTCCTGACTTTC. Translated: CASSRSGGAPNVLTF.

In this sample, this clonotype turned up many times. CDR3 bases: TGTGCCAGCAGTTTACGAGGGGGGGTCGAGCAGTACTTC. Translation: CASSLRGGVEQYF. The chain couples TRBV12-3 or TRBV12-4 to TRBJ2-7; maybe TRBD2 (7 bases). The CDR3 has 13 residues. Trimming pared 2 bases from V and 6 bases from J, leaving 11 bases between.

Only a few counts were recorded for this clonotype. The rearrangement joins TRBV4-3 to TRBJ2-1, with 12 bases aligning to TRBD2. The V and J ends lost 4 bases and 9 bases, in that order; junction bases with no gene match: 7. The CDR3 runs 15 residues. Germline assignment: CDR1 LGHNA and CDR2 YSLEER. CDR3 loop: CASSLGLAGSLEQFF. The CDR3 bases are TGCGCCAGCAGCCTCGGACTAGCGGGAAGCCTTGAGCAGTTCTTC.

This clonotype was detected ten times or more. The chain is built from TRBV12-3 or TRBV12-4 and TRBJ2-1, with TRBD2 as a possible D gene (5 bases). CDR3 length equals 15 residues. Trimming shortened V by 3 bases and J by 2 bases, and 11 bases separated the two germline ends. As DNA, the CDR3 is TGTGCCAGCAGTTTCGGTGGGAGCCCCTACAATGAGCAGTTCTTC. Protein: CASSFGGSPYNEQFF.

Regarding this clonotype: Just one base apart from a much larger clone, this may be a read error. The chain is built from TRBV10-3 and TRBJ2-1, with 9 bases that match TRBD2. CDR3 length equals 18 residues. Germline-derived CDR1 and CDR2 are ENHRY and SYGVKD. J was trimmed by 1 base and V by 5 bases; bases with no gene match: 12. The CDR3 DNA follows: TGTGCCATCAGTCCTCGACAGGGCGGACTAGCGTCCTACAATGAGCAGTTCTTC. It encodes CAISPRQGGLASYNEQFF.